The 9 T cell receptor beta chains presented below share a single source sample, sequenced in a study of T cell responses to AZD1222 COVID-19 vaccine. Clones were read by immunoSEQ multiplex PCR, and TCRdb kept only the in-frame ones, dropping some. The top ten clones hold approximately 15% of a sample with 98,000 or so clones, 88% of them seen once. The sample here was peripheral blood, taken 28 days after the second AZD1222 dose. The receptors were gathered from an adult who received the AZD1222 COVID-19 vaccine.

The chain couples TRBV5-4 to TRBJ2-7, with 8 bases matching TRBD1. The CDR3 runs to 15 residues. Unmatched junction bases numbered 6, after V lost 0 bases and J lost 4 bases. Germline V gives CDR1 SGHNT, CDR2 YYREEE (reference sequence). This CDR3 reads CASSLETGAAYEQYF. Written as DNA, the CDR3 is TGTGCCAGCAGCTTGGAGACAGGGGCGGCTTACGAGCAGTACTTC.

This chain uses TRBV2 with TRBJ1-3; the D gene is possibly TRBD1 (6 bases). The V end was cut by 5 bases, the J end by 0 bases, with 11 bases between. CDR3 length: 15 amino acids. The germline CDR1 and CDR2 sequences are SNHLY and FYNNEI. In DNA, the CDR3 is TGTGCCAGCAGTCCCGACAGGTTCTCTGGAAACACCATATATTTT. It translates to CASSPDRFSGNTIYF.

This chain connects TRBV28 to TRBJ1-2, with unresolved D. There are 16 residues in the CDR3. Germline CDR1 is MDHEN and CDR2 is SYDVKM. V was cut by 6 bases and J by 4 bases, with 21 bases left in between. CDR3 protein: CASRPEFLSWSYGYTF. The DNA for the CDR3 is TGTGCCAGCAGGCCGGAGTTTTTAAGCTGGAGCTATGGCTACACCTTC.

This clone was counted ten times or more. The V gene is TRBV18, the J gene TRBJ1-2; possibly TRBD1 for D (6 bases). Germline loops: CDR1 KGHSH, CDR2 LQKENI. V lost 4 bases and J 2 bases, leaving 17 bases between the germline ends. The CDR3 sequence is 16 residues long. CDR3 DNA sequence: TGTGCCAGCTCACTACGGACCGGGACACAGAACTATGGCTACACCTTC. As protein: CASSLRTGTQNYGYTF.

This rearrangement joins TRBV6-5 to TRBJ2-1; 9 nucleotides line up with TRBD2. This CDR3 spans 16 amino acids. Germline V CDR1 and CDR2: MNHEY, SVGAGI. With 4 bases clipped from V and 0 bases from J, the junction kept 4 bases outside the gene matches. CDR3 DNA: TGTGCCAGCAGTTTCATTAGCGGGAGCTCCTACAATGAGCAGTTCTTC. Amino acids: CASSFISGSSYNEQFF.

V is TRBV21-1 and J is TRBJ1-1; no check of the table's D call, TRBD1, against the DNA was made. TRBV21-1 is an annotated pseudogene. The CDR3 runs to 14 residues. The CDR3 nucleotides read TGTGCCAGCAGCAAAGTACAGTCGAACACTGAAGCTTTCTTT. Amino acid sequence: CASSKVQSNTEAFF.

The gene calls are TRBV23-1 and TRBJ1-6; D remains ambiguous. TRBV23-1 is noted as an ORF with a role that remains uncertain. The CDR3 sequence is 16 residues long. With 4 bases removed from V and 13 bases from J, the gap between germline ends came to 23 bases. CDR3 DNA: TGCGCCAGCAGTCCCGACCCTATGACCCCACCGGGGCCCCTCCACTTT. Residues: CASSPDPMTPPGPLHF.

V and J are TRBV19 and TRBJ1-1; D may be TRBD1 (5 bases). From germline, CDR1 is LNHDA and CDR2 SQIVND (reference sequence). V was trimmed by 7 bases and J by 4 bases, leaving 25 bases between them. This CDR3 region has 17 residues. This CDR3 is CASNGAPLWAGPTEAFF. CDR3 in DNA: TGTGCCAGTAATGGGGCCCCGCTTTGGGCAGGGCCCACTGAAGCTTTCTTT.

The chain joins TRBV7-9 to TRBJ2-7, with D tentatively TRBD1 (6 bases). The CDR3 totals 17 residues. Trimming left V 1 base short and J 3 bases short, with 19 bases between. Germline values: CDR1 SEHNR, CDR2 FQNEAQ (reference sequence). The CDR3 is CASSLGRGRGFDYEQYF. DNA of the CDR3: TGTGCCAGCAGCTTAGGCCGTGGCAGGGGTTTCGACTACGAGCAGTACTTC. Combining the CDR3 with reference TRBV7-9 and TRBJ2-7 gives the whole variable domain DTGVSQNPRHKITKRGQNVTFRCDPISEHNRLYWYRQTLGQGPEFLTYFQNEAQLEKSRLLSDRFSAERPKGSFSTLEIQRTEQGDSAMYLCASSLGRGRGFDYEQYFGPGTRLTVT.